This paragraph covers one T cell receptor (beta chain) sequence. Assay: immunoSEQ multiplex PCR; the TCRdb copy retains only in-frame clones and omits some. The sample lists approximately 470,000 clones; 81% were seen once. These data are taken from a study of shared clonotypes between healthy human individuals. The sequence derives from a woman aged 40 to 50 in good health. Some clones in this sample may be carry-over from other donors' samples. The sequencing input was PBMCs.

CDR3 DNA: TGTGCCAGCAGTGGGGGTTCTGGCAATCAGCCCCAGCATTTT. It specifies CASSGGSGNQPQHF. The rearrangement uses TRBV6-1 and TRBJ1-5; D ambiguous. The V end was cut by 4 bases, the J end by 2 bases, with 9 bases between. The CDR3 is 14 amino acids. Germline CDR1 reads MNHNS; CDR2 reads SASEGT.